Listed below are T cell receptor beta chains from one sample, sequenced in a study of OX40 agonist ivuxolimab in advanced cancers. Assay: immunoSEQ multiplex PCR; the TCRdb copy retains only in-frame clones and omits some. The table lists fewer than 65,000 clones, about 87% of them singletons. This specimen consisted of CD4+ or CD8+ T cells sorted from blood, obtained in a trial of the OX40 agonist ivuxolimab. These receptors came from an adult with an advanced solid tumor such as melanoma, head and neck, liver or kidney cancer. Each CDR3 is given with its conserved first and last residue. Each record gives: CDR3 protein, CDR3 DNA, D gene, clone size, V gene, J gene. A D gene is named only where the DNA matches it firmly. The size field is filled for only some rows; it gives once, few, many or a size class.

CDR3 protein: CASTSGRLYEQFF
CDR3 DNA: TGTGCCAGCACTAGCGGGAGACTATATGAGCAGTTCTTC
D gene: TRBD2
clone size: NA
V gene: TRBV7-3
J gene: TRBJ2-1

CDR3 protein: CASSVRSGEVYEQYF
CDR3 DNA: TGTGCCAGCAGCGTACGTTCCGGGGAGGTCTACGAGCAGTACTTC
D gene: NA
clone size: NA
V gene: TRBV9
J gene: TRBJ2-7

CDR3 protein: CASSRQGVDYGYTF
CDR3 DNA: TGCGCCAGCAGCCGACAGGGGGTGGACTATGGCTACACCTTC
D gene: TRBD1
clone size: NA
V gene: TRBV4-1
J gene: TRBJ1-2

CDR3 protein: CASSVGGPDTQYF
CDR3 DNA: TGTGCCAGCAGCGTAGGAGGCCCAGATACGCAGTATTTT
D gene: NA
clone size: NA
V gene: TRBV9
J gene: TRBJ2-3

CDR3 protein: CASSSGTGPGEQYF
CDR3 DNA: TGCGCCAGCAGCTCCGGGACGGGCCCCGGAGAGCAGTACTTC
D gene: NA
clone size: NA
V gene: TRBV5-1
J gene: TRBJ2-7

CDR3 protein: CASSRTSSYEQYF
CDR3 DNA: TGTGCCAGCAGCCGGACTAGCTCCTACGAGCAGTACTTC
D gene: TRBD2
clone size: NA
V gene: TRBV7-2
J gene: TRBJ2-7

CDR3 protein: CASSLGDRGSKNIQYF
CDR3 DNA: TGTGCCAGCAGCTTAGGAGACAGGGGTTCCAAAAACATTCAGTACTTC
D gene: TRBD1
clone size: NA
V gene: TRBV7-2
J gene: TRBJ2-4

CDR3 protein: CASSVGLAGYEQYF
CDR3 DNA: TGTGCCAGCAGCGTAGGCCTAGCGGGCTACGAGCAGTACTTC
D gene: TRBD2
clone size: NA
V gene: TRBV9
J gene: TRBJ2-7

CDR3 protein: CASSVGTYGYTF
CDR3 DNA: TGCGCCAGCAGTGTAGGAACCTATGGCTACACCTTC
D gene: NA
clone size: NA
V gene: TRBV5-1
J gene: TRBJ1-2

CDR3 protein: CANQVDRRYEQYF
CDR3 DNA: TGTGCCAACCAGGTGGACAGACGCTACGAGCAGTACTTC
D gene: NA
clone size: NA
V gene: TRBV2
J gene: TRBJ2-7

CDR3 protein: CASSPGQRSYEQYF
CDR3 DNA: TGTGCCAGCAGTCCGGGACAGAGGTCCTACGAGCAGTACTTC
D gene: TRBD1
clone size: NA
V gene: TRBV28
J gene: TRBJ2-7

CDR3 protein: CASSAGRSSYNEQFF
CDR3 DNA: TGTGCCAGCAGCGCAGGGAGGTCCTCCTACAATGAGCAGTTCTTC
D gene: NA
clone size: NA
V gene: TRBV7-9
J gene: TRBJ2-1

CDR3 protein: CASSRPRDLSTDTQYF
CDR3 DNA: TGCGCCAGCAGCCGACCCCGGGACTTATCCACAGATACGCAGTATTTT
D gene: NA
clone size: NA
V gene: TRBV4-1
J gene: TRBJ2-3

CDR3 protein: CASSLRGWGYGYTF
CDR3 DNA: TGTGCCAGCAGCCTCAGGGGTTGGGGCTATGGCTACACCTTC
D gene: NA
clone size: few
V gene: TRBV14
J gene: TRBJ1-2

CDR3 protein: CASSSLAGEADTQYF
CDR3 DNA: TGTGCCAGCAGCTCCTTAGCGGGAGAGGCAGATACGCAGTATTTT
D gene: TRBD2
clone size: NA
V gene: TRBV11-2
J gene: TRBJ2-3

CDR3 protein: CASTYRPGQLYGYTF
CDR3 DNA: TGTGCCAGCACCTACCGCCCTGGACAGCTCTATGGCTACACCTTC
D gene: NA
clone size: once
V gene: TRBV28
J gene: TRBJ1-2

CDR3 protein: CASRGNSYEQYF
CDR3 DNA: TGTGCCAGCCGGGGGAACTCCTACGAGCAGTACTTC
D gene: NA
clone size: NA
V gene: TRBV2
J gene: TRBJ2-7

CDR3 protein: CASSLGSARYEQYF
CDR3 DNA: TGTGCCAGCAGCTTGGGTTCGGCTCGATACGAGCAGTACTTC
D gene: NA
clone size: NA
V gene: TRBV5-6
J gene: TRBJ2-7

CDR3 protein: CASSSSGPPGANVLTF
CDR3 DNA: TGTGCCAGCAGCTCCTCAGGGCCGCCTGGGGCCAACGTCCTGACTTTC
D gene: NA
clone size: NA
V gene: TRBV7-2
J gene: TRBJ2-6

CDR3 protein: CASSPAGIKTQYF
CDR3 DNA: TGTGCCAGCAGTCCGGCAGGGATTAAGACCCAGTACTTC
D gene: NA
clone size: NA
V gene: TRBV28
J gene: TRBJ2-5

CDR3 protein: CASSFSGTRVYNEQFF
CDR3 DNA: TGTGCCAGCAGCTTTAGCGGGACGCGGGTGTACAATGAGCAGTTCTTC
D gene: TRBD2
clone size: NA
V gene: TRBV5-4
J gene: TRBJ2-1

CDR3 protein: CASSPTKPGTGSDEQYF
CDR3 DNA: TGTGCCAGCTCACCAACAAAACCCGGGACAGGGAGCGACGAGCAGTACTTC
D gene: TRBD1
clone size: NA
V gene: TRBV18
J gene: TRBJ2-7

CDR3 protein: CASSDHYPLGGTSGRVTDTQYF
CDR3 DNA: TGTGCCAGCAGTGACCACTATCCCCTAGGGGGTACTAGCGGGAGGGTCACAGATACGCAGTATTTT
D gene: TRBD2
clone size: NA
V gene: TRBV6-4
J gene: TRBJ2-3

CDR3 protein: CAISPGGAGETQYF
CDR3 DNA: TGTGCCATCAGTCCAGGGGGCGCCGGGGAGACCCAGTACTTC
D gene: TRBD1
clone size: NA
V gene: TRBV10-3
J gene: TRBJ2-5

CDR3 protein: CASSLNSMVPGELFF
CDR3 DNA: TGTGCCAGCAGTTTAAACTCTATGGTCCCCGGGGAGCTGTTTTTT
D gene: NA
clone size: NA
V gene: TRBV27
J gene: TRBJ2-2

CDR3 protein: CASSPRNPTYNEQFF
CDR3 DNA: TGTGCCAGCAGCCCTCGCAACCCCACCTACAATGAGCAGTTCTTC
D gene: NA
clone size: NA
V gene: TRBV6-6
J gene: TRBJ2-1

CDR3 protein: CAWRGAVHSYEQYF
CDR3 DNA: TGTGCCTGGAGGGGGGCAGTACACTCCTACGAGCAGTACTTC
D gene: NA
clone size: NA
V gene: TRBV30
J gene: TRBJ2-7

CDR3 protein: CASTPASGRGGETQYF
CDR3 DNA: TGTGCCAGCACCCCAGCCTCCGGCAGGGGCGGAGAGACCCAGTACTTC
D gene: NA
clone size: NA
V gene: TRBV9
J gene: TRBJ2-5